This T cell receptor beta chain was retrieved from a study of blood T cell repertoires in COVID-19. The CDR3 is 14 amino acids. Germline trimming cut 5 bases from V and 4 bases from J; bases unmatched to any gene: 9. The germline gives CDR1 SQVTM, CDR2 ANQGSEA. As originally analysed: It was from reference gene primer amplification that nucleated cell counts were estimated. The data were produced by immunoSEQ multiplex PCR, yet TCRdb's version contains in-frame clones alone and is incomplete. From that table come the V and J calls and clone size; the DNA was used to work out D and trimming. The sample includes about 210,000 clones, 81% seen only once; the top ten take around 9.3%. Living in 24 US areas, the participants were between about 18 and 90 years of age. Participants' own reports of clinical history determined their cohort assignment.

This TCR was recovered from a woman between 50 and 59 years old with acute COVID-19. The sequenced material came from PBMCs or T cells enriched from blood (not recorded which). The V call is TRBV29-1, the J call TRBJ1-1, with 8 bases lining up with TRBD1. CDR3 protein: CSVPSQGARTEAFF. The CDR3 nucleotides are TGCAGCGTTCCAAGCCAGGGGGCGCGCACTGAAGCTTTCTTT.